This TCR beta chain stems from a study of T cells in Graves' hyperthyroidism and ophthalmopathy. Looking at the study overall: At initial diagnosis, before any treatment had begun, peripheral blood was obtained.

Study-level points and caveats: Most expanded thyroid clonotypes above 0.001 recurred in blood.

This clonotype was detected only a few times. Its antigen remains unidentified. Newly diagnosed hyperthyroidism, duration under 2 months, in patients aged 18 to 65. RNA transcripts yielded amplified TCR beta CDR3 regions. A set of HTBI primers served as the primers for a first-round RT-PCR of the TCR CDR3. In TCRdb, the multiplex PCR reads were re-called with MiXCR into one record per CDR3 protein. The sample yields 300,000 to 500,000 distinct CDR3 sequences, around 14% seen once. Trimming removed 3 bases from V and 8 bases from J; junction bases left unmatched: 4. CDR1 is SEHNR and CDR2 is FQNEAQ in the germline V gene (reference sequence). The CDR3 has 14 residues.

The receptor was isolated from a woman aged 25 to 39 with Graves' hyperthyroidism. The sample taken for sequencing was blood. This chain joins TRBV7-9 and TRBJ1-6; TRBD1 matches 7 bases. In DNA form, the CDR3 reads TGTGCCAGCAGCTTTGGACAGGAGGATTCACCCCTCCACTTT. This codes for CASSFGQEDSPLHF.